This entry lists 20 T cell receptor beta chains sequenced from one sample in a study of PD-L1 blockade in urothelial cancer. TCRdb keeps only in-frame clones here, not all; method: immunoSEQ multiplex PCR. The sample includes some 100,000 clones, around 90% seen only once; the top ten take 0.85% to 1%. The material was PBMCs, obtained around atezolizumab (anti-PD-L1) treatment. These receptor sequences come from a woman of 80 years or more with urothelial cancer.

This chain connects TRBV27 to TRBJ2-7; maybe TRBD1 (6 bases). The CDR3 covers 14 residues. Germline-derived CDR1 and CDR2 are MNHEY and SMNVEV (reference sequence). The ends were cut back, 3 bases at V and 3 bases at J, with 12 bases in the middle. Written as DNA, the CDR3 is TGTGCCAGCAGTTTCCCCGGACAGATCTACGAGCAGTACTTC. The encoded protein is CASSFPGQIYEQYF.

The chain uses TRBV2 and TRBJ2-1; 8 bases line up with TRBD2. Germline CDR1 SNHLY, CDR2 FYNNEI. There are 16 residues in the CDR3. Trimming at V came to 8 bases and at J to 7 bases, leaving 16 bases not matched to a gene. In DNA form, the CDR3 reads TGTGCCAGCTCAAGGGGCGGGAGGTGGGTTCATAATGAGCAGTTCTTC. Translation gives CASSRGGRWVHNEQFF. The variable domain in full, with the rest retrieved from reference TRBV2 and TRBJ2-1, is EPEVTQTPSHQVTQMGQEVILRCVPISNHLYFYWYRQILGQKVEFLVSFYNNEISEKSEIFDDQFSVERPDGSNFTLKIRSTKLEDSAMYFCASSRGGRWVHNEQFFGPGTRLTVL.

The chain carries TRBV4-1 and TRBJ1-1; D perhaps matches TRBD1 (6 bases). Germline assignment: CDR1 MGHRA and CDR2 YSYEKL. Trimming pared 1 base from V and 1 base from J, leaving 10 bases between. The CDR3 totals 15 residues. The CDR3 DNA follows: TGCGCCAGCAGCCAAGTGGGGGGGCGGAACACTGAAGCTTTCTTT. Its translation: CASSQVGGRNTEAFF.

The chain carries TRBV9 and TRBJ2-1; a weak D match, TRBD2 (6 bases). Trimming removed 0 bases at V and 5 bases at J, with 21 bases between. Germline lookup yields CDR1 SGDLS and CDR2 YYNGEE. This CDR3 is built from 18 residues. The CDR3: CASSVEKFGGSGNNEQFF. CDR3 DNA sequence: TGTGCCAGCAGCGTAGAAAAGTTTGGGGGGTCGGGTAACAATGAGCAGTTCTTC.

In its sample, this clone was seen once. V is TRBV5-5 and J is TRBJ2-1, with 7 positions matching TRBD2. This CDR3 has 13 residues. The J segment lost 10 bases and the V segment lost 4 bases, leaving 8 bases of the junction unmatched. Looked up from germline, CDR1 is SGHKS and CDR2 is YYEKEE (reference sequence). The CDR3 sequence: CASSPRLAGEQFF. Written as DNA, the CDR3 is TGTGCCAGCAGCCCAAGACTAGCTGGGGAGCAGTTCTTC. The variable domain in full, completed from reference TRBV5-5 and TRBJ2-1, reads DAGVTQSPTHLIKTRGQQVTLRCSPISGHKSVSWYQQVLGQGPQFIFQYYEKEERGRGNFPDRFSARQFPNYSSELNVNALLLGDSALYLCASSPRLAGEQFFGPGTRLTVL.

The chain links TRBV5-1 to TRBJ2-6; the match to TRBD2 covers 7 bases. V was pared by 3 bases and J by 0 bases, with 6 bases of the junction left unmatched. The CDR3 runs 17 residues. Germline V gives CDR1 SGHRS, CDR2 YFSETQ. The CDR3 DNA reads TGCGCCAGCAGCTCTACCCCGGGAGGCTCTGGGGCCAACGTCCTGACTTTC. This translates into CASSSTPGGSGANVLTF.

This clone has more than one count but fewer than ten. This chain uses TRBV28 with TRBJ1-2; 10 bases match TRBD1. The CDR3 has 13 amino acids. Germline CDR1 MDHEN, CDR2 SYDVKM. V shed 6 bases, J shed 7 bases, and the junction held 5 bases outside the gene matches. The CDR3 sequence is CASRDRGRLGYTF. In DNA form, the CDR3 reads TGTGCCAGCAGAGACAGGGGGCGTCTTGGCTACACCTTC.

In DNA form, the CDR3 reads TGTGCCAGCACCAGCGGGGCGGAGGCAGATACGCAGTATTTT. This sequence encodes CASTSGAEADTQYF. This chain links TRBV6-5 with TRBJ2-3, with TRBD2 matching over 7 bases. The CDR3 is made up of 14 amino acids. The germline V gene encodes CDR1 MNHEY and CDR2 SVGAGI. Trimming removed 7 bases from V and 4 bases from J; junction bases left unmatched: 8.

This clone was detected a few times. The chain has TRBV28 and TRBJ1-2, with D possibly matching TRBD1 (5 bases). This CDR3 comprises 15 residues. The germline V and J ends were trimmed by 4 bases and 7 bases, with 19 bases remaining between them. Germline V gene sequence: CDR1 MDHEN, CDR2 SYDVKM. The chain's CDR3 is CASSSPTTVLLGYTF. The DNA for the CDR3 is TGTGCCAGCAGTTCCCCAACGACAGTTCTTCTTGGCTACACCTTC.

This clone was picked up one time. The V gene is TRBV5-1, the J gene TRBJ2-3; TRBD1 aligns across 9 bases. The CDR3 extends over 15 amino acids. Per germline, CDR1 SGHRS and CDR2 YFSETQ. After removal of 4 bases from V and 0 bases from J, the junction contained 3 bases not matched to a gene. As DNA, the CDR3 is TGCGCCAGCAGCCCAGGACAGGGGAGCACAGATACGCAGTATTTT. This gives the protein CASSPGQGSTDTQYF.

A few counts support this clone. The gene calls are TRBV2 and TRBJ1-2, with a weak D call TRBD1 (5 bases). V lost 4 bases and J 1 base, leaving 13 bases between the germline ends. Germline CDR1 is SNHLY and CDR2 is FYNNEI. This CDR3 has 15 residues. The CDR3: CASSAQGNFNYGYTF. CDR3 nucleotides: TGTGCCAGCAGTGCCCAGGGCAACTTTAACTATGGCTACACCTTC.

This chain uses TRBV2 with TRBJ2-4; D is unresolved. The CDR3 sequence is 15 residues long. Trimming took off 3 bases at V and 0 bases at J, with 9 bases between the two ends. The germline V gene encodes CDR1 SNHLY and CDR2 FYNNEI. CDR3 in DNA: TGTGCCAGCAGTGACCCCGGTGGAGCCAAAAACATTCAGTACTTC. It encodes CASSDPGGAKNIQYF.

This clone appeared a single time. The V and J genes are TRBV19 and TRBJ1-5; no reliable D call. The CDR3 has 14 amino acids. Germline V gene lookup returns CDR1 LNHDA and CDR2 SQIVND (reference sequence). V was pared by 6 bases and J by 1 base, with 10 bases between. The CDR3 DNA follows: TGTGCCAGTAGCCTCCAGTTCAGCAATCAGCCCCAGCATTTT. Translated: CASSLQFSNQPQHF.

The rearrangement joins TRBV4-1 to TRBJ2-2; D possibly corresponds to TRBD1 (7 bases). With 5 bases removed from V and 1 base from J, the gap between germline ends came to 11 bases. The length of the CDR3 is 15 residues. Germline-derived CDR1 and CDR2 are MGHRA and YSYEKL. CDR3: CASSAGTVNTGELFF. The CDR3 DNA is TGCGCCAGCAGCGCGGGGACAGTGAACACCGGGGAGCTGTTTTTT.

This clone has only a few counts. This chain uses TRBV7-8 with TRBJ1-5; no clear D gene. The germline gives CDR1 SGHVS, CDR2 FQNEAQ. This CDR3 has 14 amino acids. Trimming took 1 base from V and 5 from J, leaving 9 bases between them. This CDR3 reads CASSLDTLDQPQHF. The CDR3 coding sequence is TGTGCCAGCAGCTTAGATACTTTGGATCAGCCCCAGCATTTT.

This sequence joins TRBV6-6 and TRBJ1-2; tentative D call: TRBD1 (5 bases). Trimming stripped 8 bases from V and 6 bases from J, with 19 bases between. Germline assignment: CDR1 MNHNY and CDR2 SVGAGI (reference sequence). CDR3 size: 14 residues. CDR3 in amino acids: CASDISGLGHGYTF. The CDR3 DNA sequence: TGTGCCAGCGATATATCGGGACTCGGACATGGCTACACCTTC.

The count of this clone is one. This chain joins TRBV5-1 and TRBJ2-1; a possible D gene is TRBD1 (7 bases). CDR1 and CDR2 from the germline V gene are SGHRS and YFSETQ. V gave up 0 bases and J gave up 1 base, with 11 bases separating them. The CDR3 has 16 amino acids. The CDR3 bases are TGCGCCAGCAGCTTGGATGCAGGGGGGTCCTACAATGAGCAGTTCTTC. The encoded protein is CASSLDAGGSYNEQFF.

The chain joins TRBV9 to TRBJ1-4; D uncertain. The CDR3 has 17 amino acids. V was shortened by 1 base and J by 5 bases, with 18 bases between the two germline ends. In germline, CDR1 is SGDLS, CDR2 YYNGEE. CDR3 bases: TGTGCCAGCAGCGTACCCCGTTTCGGTTCCATAAATGAAAAACTGTTTTTT. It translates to CASSVPRFGSINEKLFF.

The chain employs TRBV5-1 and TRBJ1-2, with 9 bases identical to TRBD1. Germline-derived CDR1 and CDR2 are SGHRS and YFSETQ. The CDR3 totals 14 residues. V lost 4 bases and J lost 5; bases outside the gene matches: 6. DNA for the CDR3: TGCGCCAGCAGCCCCGGACAGGGGTCGTATGGCTACACCTTC. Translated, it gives CASSPGQGSYGYTF.

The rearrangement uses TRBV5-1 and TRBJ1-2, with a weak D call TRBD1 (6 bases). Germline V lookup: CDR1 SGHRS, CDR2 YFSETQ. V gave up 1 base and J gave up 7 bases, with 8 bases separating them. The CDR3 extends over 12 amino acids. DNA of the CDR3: TGCGCCAGCAGCTTGACAGGGTCTGGCTACACCTTC. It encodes CASSLTGSGYTF. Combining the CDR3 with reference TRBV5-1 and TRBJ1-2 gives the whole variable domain KAGVTQTPRYLIKTRGQQVTLSCSPISGHRSVSWYQQTPGQGLQFLFEYFSETQRNKGNFPGRFSGRQFSNSRSEMNVSTLELGDSALYLCASSLTGSGYTFGSGTRLTVV.